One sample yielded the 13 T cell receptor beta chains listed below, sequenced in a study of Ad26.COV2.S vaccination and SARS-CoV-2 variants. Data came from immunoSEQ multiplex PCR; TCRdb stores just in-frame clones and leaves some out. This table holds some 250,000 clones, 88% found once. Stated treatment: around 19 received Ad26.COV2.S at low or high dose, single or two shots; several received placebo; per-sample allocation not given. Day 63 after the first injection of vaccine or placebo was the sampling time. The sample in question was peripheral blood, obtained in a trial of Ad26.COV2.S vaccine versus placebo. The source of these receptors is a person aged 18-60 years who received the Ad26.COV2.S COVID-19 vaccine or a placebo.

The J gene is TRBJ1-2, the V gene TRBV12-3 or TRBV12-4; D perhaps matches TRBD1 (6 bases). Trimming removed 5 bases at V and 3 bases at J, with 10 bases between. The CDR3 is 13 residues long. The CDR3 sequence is CASSPDRYYGYTF. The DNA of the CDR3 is TGTGCCAGCAGTCCCGACAGGTACTATGGCTACACCTTC.

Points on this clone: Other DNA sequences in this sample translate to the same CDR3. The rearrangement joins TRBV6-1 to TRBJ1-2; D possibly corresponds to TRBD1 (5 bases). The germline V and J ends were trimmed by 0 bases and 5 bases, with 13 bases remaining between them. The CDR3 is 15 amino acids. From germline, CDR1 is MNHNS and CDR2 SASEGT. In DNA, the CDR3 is TGTGCCAGCAGTGAAGCCGTTGGGGGTTTATATGGCTACACCTTC. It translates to CASSEAVGGLYGYTF.

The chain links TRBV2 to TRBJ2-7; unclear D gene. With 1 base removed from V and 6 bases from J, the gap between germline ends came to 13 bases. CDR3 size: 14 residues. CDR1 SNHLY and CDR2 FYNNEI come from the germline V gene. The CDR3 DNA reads TGTGCCAGCAGTGAAGAAATTCAACGAGGCGAGCAGTACTTC. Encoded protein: CASSEEIQRGEQYF.

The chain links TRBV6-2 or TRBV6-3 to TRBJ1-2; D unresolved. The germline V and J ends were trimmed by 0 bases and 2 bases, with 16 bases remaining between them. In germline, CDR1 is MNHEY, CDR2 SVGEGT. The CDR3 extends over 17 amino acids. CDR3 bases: TGTGCCAGCAGTTACTCCCCGTTCGGGCGAACCAACTATGGCTACACCTTC. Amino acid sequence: CASSYSPFGRTNYGYTF.

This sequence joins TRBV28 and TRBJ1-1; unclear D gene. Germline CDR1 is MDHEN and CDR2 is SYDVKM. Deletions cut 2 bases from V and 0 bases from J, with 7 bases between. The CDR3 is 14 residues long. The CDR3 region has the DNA TGTGCCAGCAGTTTAATAACCATGAACACTGAAGCTTTCTTT. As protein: CASSLITMNTEAFF. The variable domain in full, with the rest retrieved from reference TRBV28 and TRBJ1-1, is DVKVTQSSRYLVKRTGEKVFLECVQDMDHENMFWYRQDPGLGLRLIYFSYDVKMKEKGDIPEGYSVSREKKERFSLILESASTNQTSMYLCASSLITMNTEAFFGQGTRLTVV.

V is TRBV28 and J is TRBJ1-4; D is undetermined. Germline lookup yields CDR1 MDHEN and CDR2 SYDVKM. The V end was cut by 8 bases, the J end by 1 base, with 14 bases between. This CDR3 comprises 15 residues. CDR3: CASGSSKGTNEKLFF. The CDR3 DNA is TGTGCCAGCGGGTCCTCCAAGGGAACTAATGAAAAACTGTTTTTT. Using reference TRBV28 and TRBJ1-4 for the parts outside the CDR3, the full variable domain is DVKVTQSSRYLVKRTGEKVFLECVQDMDHENMFWYRQDPGLGLRLIYFSYDVKMKEKGDIPEGYSVSREKKERFSLILESASTNQTSMYLCASGSSKGTNEKLFFGSGTQLSVL.

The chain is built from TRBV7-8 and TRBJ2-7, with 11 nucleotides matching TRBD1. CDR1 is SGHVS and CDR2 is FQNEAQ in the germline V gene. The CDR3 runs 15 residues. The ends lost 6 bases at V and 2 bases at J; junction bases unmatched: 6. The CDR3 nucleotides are TGTGCCAGCAGTTGGACAGGGGGCCTCGCCTACGAGCAGTACTTC. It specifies CASSWTGGLAYEQYF.

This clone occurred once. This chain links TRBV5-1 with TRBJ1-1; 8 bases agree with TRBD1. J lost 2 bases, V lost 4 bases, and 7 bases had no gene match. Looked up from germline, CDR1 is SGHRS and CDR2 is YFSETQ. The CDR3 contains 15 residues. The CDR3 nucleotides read TGCGCCAGCAGCGTAGGGACAGGTGAAAACACTGAAGCTTTCTTT. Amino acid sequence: CASSVGTGENTEAFF.

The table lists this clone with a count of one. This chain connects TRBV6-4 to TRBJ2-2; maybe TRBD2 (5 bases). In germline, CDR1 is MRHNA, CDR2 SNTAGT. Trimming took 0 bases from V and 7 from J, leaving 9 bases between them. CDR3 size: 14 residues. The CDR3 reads CASSDSSGGGELFF. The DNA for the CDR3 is TGTGCCAGCAGTGACTCGTCCGGAGGCGGGGAGCTGTTTTTT.

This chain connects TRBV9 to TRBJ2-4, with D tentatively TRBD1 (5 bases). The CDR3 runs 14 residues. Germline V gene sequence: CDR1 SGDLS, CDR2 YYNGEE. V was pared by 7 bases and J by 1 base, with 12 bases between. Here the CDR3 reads CASGAGSAKNIQYF. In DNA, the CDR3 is TGTGCCAGCGGGGCAGGTTCGGCCAAAAACATTCAGTACTTC. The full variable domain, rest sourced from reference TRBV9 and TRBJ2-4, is DSGVTQTPKHLITATGQRVTLRCSPRSGDLSVYWYQQSLDQGLQFLIQYYNGEERAKGNILERFSAQQFPDLHSELNLSSLELGDSALYFCASGAGSAKNIQYFGAGTRLSVL.

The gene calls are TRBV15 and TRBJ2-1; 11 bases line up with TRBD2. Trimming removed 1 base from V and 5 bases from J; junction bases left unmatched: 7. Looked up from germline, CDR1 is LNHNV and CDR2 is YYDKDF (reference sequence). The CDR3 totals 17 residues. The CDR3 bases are TGTGCCACCAGCAGAGTTACTAGCGGGGGATTAAACAATGAGCAGTTCTTC. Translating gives CATSRVTSGGLNNEQFF.

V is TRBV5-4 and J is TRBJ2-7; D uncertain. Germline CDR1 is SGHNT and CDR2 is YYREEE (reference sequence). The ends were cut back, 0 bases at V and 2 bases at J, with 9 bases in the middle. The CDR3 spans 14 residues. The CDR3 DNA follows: TGTGCCAGCAGCTTGGGTGGCGGCACCTACGAGCAGTACTTC. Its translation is CASSLGGGTYEQYF. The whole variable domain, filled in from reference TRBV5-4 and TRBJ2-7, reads ETGVTQSPTHLIKTRGQQVTLRCSSQSGHNTVSWYQQALGQGPQFIFQYYREEENGRGNFPPRFSGLQFPNYSSELNVNALELDDSALYLCASSLGGGTYEQYFGPGTRLTVT.

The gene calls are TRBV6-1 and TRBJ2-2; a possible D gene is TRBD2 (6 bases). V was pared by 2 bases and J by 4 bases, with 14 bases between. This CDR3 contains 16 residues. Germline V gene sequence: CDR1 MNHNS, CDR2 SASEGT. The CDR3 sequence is CASSELRGGITGELFF. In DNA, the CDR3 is TGTGCCAGCAGTGAACTTAGGGGAGGAATCACCGGGGAGCTGTTTTTT.